The sequence of this TCR beta chain was determined in a study of read filtering for tumor transcriptome and immune sequencing. Study information: 8 patients were R-ISS I, about 16 were R-ISS II, about seven were R-ISS III.

This library used around 400 ng RNA and molecular barcoded adaptors spanning alpha/delta and beta/gamma chains. MiXCR, applied by TCRdb to the reads, yields one record per CDR3 protein. Of roughly 60,000 distinct CDR3 sequences listed, 20% to 25% are singletons. This clonotype was seen repeatedly, ten times or more. What it recognizes is unknown. General study points: Compared with RNA-seq, IR-seq gave much higher clonotype depth and reliability. Single-read clonotypes: roughly 82% of IR-seq clonotypes (about 3.5% of reads), almost 75% of RNA-seq clonotypes (roughly 43% of reads).

This clonotype was sampled from a donor aged 40 or older with multiple myeloma. The specimen was a population of CD138-negative cells sorted from bone marrow.

Here the CDR3 DNA reads TGTGCCAGCAGCTTAGAAACGGAACCAGATACGCAGTATTTT. Translating it yields CASSLETEPDTQYF. This chain connects TRBV7-9 to TRBJ2-3; no firm D call. CDR3 size: 14 residues. Trimming pared 1 base from V and 4 bases from J, leaving 9 bases between. Germline loops: CDR1 SEHNR, CDR2 FQNEAQ (reference sequence).